Below, 22 T cell receptor beta chains from the same sample are listed, as sequenced in a study of read filtering for tumor transcriptome and immune sequencing. The library was built from about 400 ng RNA with molecular barcoded adaptors for alpha/delta and beta/gamma chains. MiXCR, applied by TCRdb to the reads, yields one record per CDR3 protein. Counted here are approximately 60,000 distinct CDR3 sequences, around a fifth occurring once; the ten biggest clones make up 15% to 20%. Sequencing used a population of CD138-negative cells sorted from bone marrow. Receptor source: a donor aged 40 or older with multiple myeloma.

This clonotype was detected many times. The chain links TRBV9 to TRBJ2-1; unclear D gene. Germline V CDR1 and CDR2: SGDLS, YYNGEE. The V end lost 3 bases, the J end lost 2 bases, and 12 bases lay between the germline ends. This CDR3 comprises 15 residues. CDR3 nucleotide sequence: TGTGCCAGCAGCGCCCGAGAGCAGGCCTACAATGAGCAGTTCTTC. This gives the protein CASSAREQAYNEQFF.

This clonotype was detected only once. A read error is possible here, since a much larger clone lies one base away. V gene TRBV6-6 combines with J gene TRBJ1-4; TRBD1 might be the D (6 bases). V lost 7 bases to trimming and J lost 8 bases, with 11 bases between them. The CDR3 is 12 amino acids. The germline V gene has CDR1 MNHNY and CDR2 SVGAGI (reference sequence). CDR3 coding DNA: TGTGCCAGCATCCAGACAGGCGAAAAACTGTTTTTT. Amino acid sequence: CASIQTGEKLFF.

The chain is built from TRBV28 and TRBJ2-4; D is unresolved. The CDR3 has 14 residues. CDR1 and CDR2 from the germline V gene are MDHEN and SYDVKM. V was clipped by 3 bases and J by 5 bases, with 11 bases between them. CDR3 protein: CASSLRIPQNIQYF. CDR3 bases: TGTGCCAGCAGTTTGCGAATTCCGCAAAACATTCAGTACTTC.

In this sample, this clonotype turned up a few times. One base away lies a much larger clone, so this may be a sequencing read error. The rearrangement uses TRBV20-1 and TRBJ2-1; tentative D call: TRBD2 (5 bases). CDR3 length equals 13 residues. Germline CDR1 reads DFQATT; CDR2 reads SNEGSKA (reference sequence). CDR3 sequence (DNA): TGCAGTGCTCCGGCGGGTCCCTACAATGAGCGGTTCTTC. Translation gives CSAPAGPYNERFF.

The genes are TRBV29-1 and TRBJ2-7, with D possibly TRBD1 on 6 matching bases. This CDR3 contains 11 residues. V shed 6 bases and J shed 2 bases, with 8 bases lying between them. Per the germline V gene, CDR1 is SQVTM and CDR2 is ANQGSEA. CDR3 DNA: TGCAGCGTGGCAGGGGCCTACGAGCAGTACTTC. It encodes CSVAGAYEQYF.

This clonotype has at least ten counts. The rearrangement uses TRBV24-1 and TRBJ2-1; 11 nucleotides line up with TRBD2. V trimming: 4 bases; J trimming: 0 bases; junction bases outside the gene matches: 1. This CDR3 is built from 16 residues. Germline V gene sequence: CDR1 KGHDR, CDR2 SFDVKD. In DNA form, the CDR3 reads TGTGCCACCAGTGACACTAGCGGGAGCTCCTACAATGAGCAGTTCTTC. Amino acids: CATSDTSGSSYNEQFF.

Many counts were recorded for this clonotype. V is TRBV5-1 and J is TRBJ2-3; weak D call: TRBD2 (6 bases). Deletions cut 0 bases from V and 2 bases from J, with 10 bases between. Germline CDR1 is SGHRS and CDR2 is YFSETQ. This CDR3 spans 15 amino acids. CDR3 bases: TGCGCCAGCAGCTTGGGAGGACTACCCACAGATACGCAGTATTTT. This translates into CASSLGGLPTDTQYF.

Note on this clonotype: One junction end does not reproduce the germline sequence, and a read error may be involved. The chain recombines TRBV28 with TRBJ1-5; 7 bases agree with TRBD1. Germline-derived CDR1 and CDR2 are MDHEN and SYDVKM. This CDR3 spans 16 amino acids. The CDR3 DNA follows: TGTGTCAGCACCCTGAAACAGGGGAGGAGCAATCAGCCCCAGCATTTT. Protein sequence: CVSTLKQGRSNQPQHF.

This clonotype was seen only a few times. The chain combines TRBV11-2 with TRBJ2-1; TRBD1 or TRBD2 may be the D gene (6 bases each). CDR3 length: 12 amino acids. CDR1 is SGHAT, CDR2 FQNNGV, per germline. V was pared by 8 bases and J by 8 bases, with 13 bases between. CDR3 DNA: TGTGCCAGCGGCCTTAGGGGGGATGAGCAGTTCTTC. Encoded protein: CASGLRGDEQFF.

This clonotype has at least ten counts. The chain links TRBV6-5 to TRBJ1-5; D possibly corresponds to TRBD1 (6 bases). V dropped 6 bases and J dropped 0 bases, with 9 bases sitting between them. CDR1 is MNHEY, CDR2 SVGAGI, per germline. The CDR3 is 14 amino acids. The CDR3 reads CASSAQGSNQPQHF. The CDR3 nucleotides read TGTGCCAGCAGCGCACAGGGTAGCAATCAGCCCCAGCATTTT.

The table lists this clonotype with many counts. This chain uses TRBV6-1 with TRBJ2-3; D unclear. CDR1 and CDR2 (germline): MNHNS, SASEGT. Trimming shortened V by 2 bases and J by 6 bases, and 15 bases separated the two germline ends. The CDR3 runs 15 residues. The CDR3 sequence is CASSEPGPRADTQYF. The CDR3 bases are TGTGCCAGCAGTGAACCCGGGCCTAGGGCGGATACGCAGTATTTT.

This clonotype was observed many times. The chain couples TRBV18 to TRBJ2-3; TRBD1 matches at 9 bases. V lost 4 bases and J lost 3; bases outside the gene matches: 5. Germline V lookup: CDR1 KGHSH, CDR2 LQKENI. The CDR3 length is 15 residues. Here the CDR3 reads CASSLSGTGTDTQYF. The CDR3 region has the DNA TGTGCCAGCTCACTATCCGGGACAGGGACAGATACGCAGTATTTT.

This clonotype has at least ten counts. Sequence at one end of the junction differs from germline and may be a read error. The chain is built from TRBV29-1 and TRBJ2-1; D may correspond to TRBD1 or TRBD2 (5 bases each). CDR1 is SQVTM and CDR2 is ANQGSEA in the germline V gene. The CDR3 is 15 residues long. For the CDR3, the DNA is TGCAGCGTGGGGGAGCCAGGCCGCTTATACAATGAGCGGTTCTTC. It codes for CSVGEPGRLYNERFF.

This clonotype occurred many times. The gene calls are TRBV6-5 and TRBJ2-2; D gene ambiguous. Per the germline V gene, CDR1 is MNHEY and CDR2 is SVGAGI. V was cut by 10 bases and J by 4 bases, with 10 bases left in between. The CDR3 totals 12 residues. In DNA, the CDR3 is TGTGCCACCAAGGAGACCACCGGGGAGCTGTTTTTT. Its translation is CATKETTGELFF.

In this sample, this clonotype turned up many times. This chain joins TRBV12-3 or TRBV12-4 and TRBJ2-1; 8 bases agree with TRBD2. This CDR3 region has 15 residues. V shed 4 bases and J 0 bases; nucleotides not matched to a gene: 2. The CDR3: CASSWLAGSYNEQFF. The DNA of the CDR3 is TGTGCCAGCAGTTGGCTAGCGGGCTCCTACAATGAGCAGTTCTTC.

To note about this clonotype: A much more abundant neighbour one base away suggests this may be a read error. This chain links TRBV29-1 with TRBJ1-4, with unresolved D. This CDR3 spans 12 amino acids. Germline-derived CDR1 and CDR2 are SQVTM and ANQGSEA. CDR3 in amino acids: CSATDDNGKLFF. DNA of the CDR3: TGCAGCGCTACGGACGACAATGGAAAACTGTTTTTT.

A single count supports this clonotype. This may arise from a read error, as a much more abundant clone is one base away. The gene calls are TRBV7-9 and TRBJ1-1; D is undetermined. Germline V gene lookup returns CDR1 SEHNR and CDR2 FQNEAQ (reference sequence). The CDR3 has 11 amino acids. The ends were cut back, 6 bases at V and 3 bases at J, with 5 bases in the middle. Here the CDR3 reads CASRSDTEAFF. In DNA, the CDR3 is TGTGCCAGCAGATCAGACACTGAAGCTTTCTTT.

This clonotype occurred many times. For the CDR3, the DNA is TGTGCCAGCAGCTTGCGCGGGGGGGTAGGCTACACCTTC. Translated: CASSLRGGVGYTF. The rearrangement uses TRBV5-4 and TRBJ1-2; the D gene is possibly TRBD1 (5 bases). The V end lost 1 base, the J end lost 8 bases, and 12 bases lay between the germline ends. Germline loops: CDR1 SGHNT, CDR2 YYREEE (reference sequence). This CDR3 is built from 13 residues.

In this sample, this clonotype turned up many times. V and J are TRBV29-1 and TRBJ2-5; D remains unclear. The CDR3 runs to 10 residues. V gave up 3 bases and J gave up 4 bases, with 3 bases separating them. Germline V gene sequence: CDR1 SQVTM, CDR2 ANQGSEA. The CDR3 loop reads CSVDRETQYF. CDR3 in DNA: TGCAGCGTTGACAGAGAGACCCAGTACTTC. The variable domain in full, with the rest retrieved from reference TRBV29-1 and TRBJ2-5, is SAVISQKPSRDICQRGTSLTIQCQVDSQVTMMFWYRQQPGQSLTLIATANQGSEATYESGFVIDKFPISRPNLTFSTLTVSNMSPEDSSIYLCSVDRETQYFGPGTRLLVL.

This clonotype was seen at least ten times. This chain uses TRBV20-1 with TRBJ1-1, with D perhaps matching TRBD1 (5 bases). The CDR3 spans 15 residues. V was trimmed by 4 bases and J by 4 bases, leaving 19 bases between them. Germline assignment: CDR1 DFQATT and CDR2 SNEGSKA (reference sequence). The CDR3 is CSATSPRAGGTEAFF. The DNA for the CDR3 is TGCAGTGCTACATCCCCCAGGGCCGGCGGCACTGAAGCTTTCTTT.

At least ten counts were recorded for this clonotype. The chain carries TRBV11-2 and TRBJ2-5; 7 nucleotides line up with TRBD1. The CDR3 contains 15 residues. V lost 5 bases to trimming and J lost 2 bases; unmatched junction nucleotides: 8. Germline lookup yields CDR1 SGHAT and CDR2 FQNNGV. The CDR3 is CASSMDRIYQETQYF. The DNA of the CDR3 is TGTGCCAGCAGCATGGACAGGATATATCAAGAGACCCAGTACTTC.

Concerning this clonotype: Since a far larger clone is one base different, this is likely a read error. The CDR3 bases are TGTGCCAGCAGCTGGGGGGTATGGGGCGGCCGACCAGATACGCAGTATTTT. This encodes CASSWGVWGGRPDTQYF. This sequence joins TRBV11-2 and TRBJ2-3, with D maybe TRBD2 (6 bases). CDR1 and CDR2 from the germline V gene are SGHAT and FQNNGV. The CDR3 is made up of 17 amino acids. Between the trimmed V and J ends, which lost 4 bases and 4 bases, there was a span of 21 bases.